This passage covers 9 T cell receptor beta chains from one sample sequenced in a study of spatial heterogeneity in lung cancer. This sample's time point: sample taken at primary tumor resection. Tumor, nontumor lung or frozen PBMC supplied whole RNA that was sequenced unsorted. TCRdb ran MiXCR on the 5' RACE reads and lists one entry per CDR3 protein. Of roughly 91,000 distinct CDR3 sequences in the sample, 15% to 25% are singletons; the top ten hold about 6.8%. The source material was PBMCs, sampled at surgery. These receptors were obtained from a male donor with early-stage non-small cell lung cancer.

At least ten counts were recorded for this clonotype. This sequence joins TRBV12-3 or TRBV12-4 and TRBJ2-5, with 8 nucleotides matching TRBD2. This CDR3 contains 14 residues. V was pared by 6 bases and J by 2 bases, with 5 bases of the junction left unmatched. The CDR3 reads CASSRASGQETQYF. The CDR3 DNA sequence: TGTGCCAGCAGCAGGGCTAGCGGGCAAGAGACCCAGTACTTC.

The CDR3, as DNA: TGTGCCAGCAGCTACCGGGACAGAGGTGGAAACACCATATATTTT. Translated: CASSYRDRGGNTIYF. The V and J genes are TRBV28 and TRBJ1-3; 7 bases match TRBD1. Unmatched junction bases numbered 8, after V lost 6 bases and J lost 3 bases. Germline-derived CDR1 and CDR2 are MDHEN and SYDVKM. There are 15 residues in the CDR3.

CDR3 in DNA: TGTGCCAGCAGCGCTTTCGATGATTGGGGCTATGGCTACACCTTC. As protein: CASSAFDDWGYGYTF. The V call is TRBV9, the J call TRBJ1-2; D is ambiguous. The germline gives CDR1 SGDLS, CDR2 YYNGEE. V dropped 3 bases and J dropped 4 bases, with 16 bases sitting between them. The CDR3 runs to 15 residues.

This clonotype was counted ten times or more. The rearrangement joins TRBV13 to TRBJ2-5; 13 bases are shared with TRBD2. The germline gives CDR1 PRHDT, CDR2 FYEKMQ (reference sequence). This CDR3 is 15 amino acids long. V gave up 2 bases and J gave up 4 bases; unmatched junction bases: 1. The CDR3 region has the DNA TGTGCCAGCAGCTTAAGACTAGCGGGAGGAGAGACCCAGTACTTC. Residues: CASSLRLAGGETQYF.

This clonotype was seen only a few times. The chain links TRBV19 to TRBJ1-6; 7 nucleotides match TRBD1. Trimming at V came to 3 bases and at J to 4 bases, leaving 9 bases not matched to a gene. Germline loops: CDR1 LNHDA, CDR2 SQIVND (reference sequence). CDR3 size: 17 residues. The CDR3 coding sequence is TGTGCCAGTAGTATCGCCAGAGGGGGCCAATATAATTCACCCCTCCACTTT. Translating it yields CASSIARGGQYNSPLHF.

This clonotype showed up many times. The rearrangement joins TRBV2 to TRBJ1-5, with D possibly matching TRBD1 (6 bases). The ends were cut back, 4 bases at V and 0 bases at J, with 22 bases in the middle. CDR1 and CDR2 (germline): SNHLY, FYNNEI. This CDR3 has 19 amino acids. CDR3 DNA: TGTGCCAGCAGTGCCACTGGGACTTCCCGAGGGGGTAGCAATCAGCCCCAGCATTTT. Translating gives CASSATGTSRGGSNQPQHF.

This clonotype has ten or more counts. The chain couples TRBV5-1 to TRBJ1-1, with D hard to call. Germline loops: CDR1 SGHRS, CDR2 YFSETQ. Trimming left V 0 bases short and J 3 bases short, with 6 bases between. The CDR3 has 13 amino acids. CDR3 amino acids: CASSLDLDTEAFF. For the CDR3, the DNA is TGCGCCAGCAGCTTGGATCTGGACACTGAAGCTTTCTTT.

This clonotype was observed a few times. The CDR3 bases are TGTGCCAGCAGCTATGGGTTTGGGGGCAACACTGAAGCTTTCTTT. As protein: CASSYGFGGNTEAFF. The J gene is TRBJ1-1, the V gene TRBV11-2, with D maybe TRBD1 (6 bases). Germline V gene data show CDR1 as SGHAT and CDR2 as FQNNGV. Trimming took 4 bases from V and 2 from J, leaving 14 bases between them. The CDR3 extends over 15 amino acids.

The CDR3 coding sequence is TGTGCCAGCAGCCAGAGGGGGAGCAGAGCCCTAGGCAATGAGCAGTTCTTC. Residues: CASSQRGSRALGNEQFF. V and J are TRBV7-2 and TRBJ2-1; a weak D match, TRBD1 (6 bases). The CDR3 totals 17 residues. Trimming removed 5 bases from V and 6 bases from J, with 23 bases in between. The V gene's germline CDR1 is SGHTA and CDR2 FQGNSA.